Listed below are T cell receptor beta chains from one sample, sequenced in a study of neurological immune-mediated disorders. TCRdb analysed the 5' RACE reads with MiXCR anew, one entry per CDR3 protein. The repertoire has tens of thousands of distinct CDR3 sequences, about 13% of them found once; the top ten carry 4.6%. The sequencing input was PBMCs. These TCRs come from a female donor with HTLV-1-associated myelopathy (HAM/TSP). CDR3s include the opening cysteine and the closing phenylalanine or tryptophan. Fields, in order: clone size, J gene, V gene, D gene, CDR3 protein, CDR3 DNA. D genes are given only for firm matches. A clone size is listed for some rows: how often the clone was seen (once, few, many), or a class if it is expanded.

NA TRBJ2-1 TRBV11-2 TRBD2 CASSSGLAGGPWTSSYNEQFF TGTGCCAGCAGCTCGGGACTAGCGGGGGGCCCCTGGACGAGCTCCTACAATGAGCAGTTCTTC
NA TRBJ2-3 TRBV6-5 NA CSSRTLRTVSTDTQYF TGTTCTAGCAGAACCTTGAGGACAGTTTCCACAGATACGCAGTATTTT
many TRBJ1-4 TRBV6-5 NA CASSVDRMNEKLFF TGTGCCAGCAGCGTCGACAGGATGAATGAAAAACTGTTTTTT
NA TRBJ2-1 TRBV6-5 TRBD1 CASSYSGQGGGNEQFF TGTGCCAGCAGTTACTCGGGACAGGGAGGGGGCAATGAGCAGTTCTTC
NA TRBJ1-6 TRBV3-1 NA CASSQETHSPLHF TGTGCCAGCAGCCAAGAAACGCATTCACCCCTCCACTTT
many TRBJ2-7 TRBV15 NA CATSRDQGGEQYF TGTGCCACCAGCAGAGATCAGGGGGGGGAGCAGTACTTC
many TRBJ2-3 TRBV5-1 NA CASSSTLSTDTQYF TGCGCCAGCAGCTCGACCCTCAGCACAGATACGCAGTATTTT
many TRBJ2-5 TRBV4-2 NA CASSRNFRGEETQYF TGTGCCAGCAGCCGAAATTTCAGGGGAGAAGAGACCCAGTACTTC
many TRBJ2-3 TRBV5-1 TRBD1 CASSVGTGEEDTQYF TGCGCCAGCAGCGTTGGGACAGGGGAAGAGGATACGCAGTATTTT
many TRBJ2-1 TRBV4-1 TRBD2 CASSQESWTPGGPNEQFF TGCGCCAGCAGCCAAGAATCTTGGACTCCGGGGGGGCCGAATGAGCAGTTCTTC
few TRBJ1-2 TRBV20-1 NA CSARDPLRTAYGYTF TGCAGTGCTAGAGACCCCCTTCGTACGGCGTATGGCTACACCTTC
many TRBJ2-7 TRBV7-2 TRBD2 CASSSGTTQYF TGTGCCAGCAGCTCGGGGACTACGCAGTACTTC
many TRBJ1-5 TRBV4-1 TRBD1 CASSPQDRGTQPQHF TGCGCCAGCAGCCCTCAGGACAGGGGGACTCAGCCCCAGCATTTT
few TRBJ1-1 TRBV7-9 TRBD1 CASSYYGTGQEGTEAFF TGTGCCAGCAGCTATTACGGGACAGGTCAGGAGGGCACTGAAGCTTTCTTT
many TRBJ1-4 TRBV2 NA CASSELEKLFF TGTGCCAGCAGTGAACTTGAAAAACTGTTTTTT
NA TRBJ2-4 TRBV11-2 NA CASSLRGNKNIQYF TGTGCCAGCAGCTTACGGGGGAATAAAAACATTCAGTACTTC
many TRBJ2-3 TRBV2 NA CASSEVRGWADTQYF TGTGCCAGCAGTGAAGTCAGGGGATGGGCAGATACGCAGTATTTT
many TRBJ1-5 TRBV10-1 TRBD1 CASSFGTGFRQPQHF TGCGCCAGCAGTTTCGGGACAGGGTTTCGGCAGCCCCAGCATTTT
many TRBJ2-5 TRBV7-6 TRBD1 CASSPGTGYQETQYF TGTGCCAGCAGCCCCGGGACAGGGTACCAAGAGACCCAGTACTTC
many TRBJ2-1 TRBV5-6 NA CASSFVGGLEEFF TGTGCCAGCAGCTTTGTCGGAGGGCTCGAGGAGTTCTTC
NA TRBJ1-2 TRBV30 NA CAWSPKTSFYGYTF TGTGCCTGGAGTCCTAAGACAAGCTTCTATGGCTACACCTTC
many TRBJ2-3 TRBV4-1 NA CASSQDRQTTQYF TGCGCCAGCAGCCAAGATCGACAGACTACGCAGTATTTT
NA TRBJ2-4 TRBV12-3/TRBV12-4 NA CASSPRPAGPGPKNIQYF TGTGCCAGCAGTCCTCGTCCCGCCGGGCCAGGGCCTAAAAACATTCAGTACTTC
many TRBJ2-2 TRBV9 NA CASSVRGTTGELFF TGTGCCAGCAGCGTACGTGGTACTACCGGGGAGCTGTTTTTT
many TRBJ2-3 TRBV5-1 TRBD1 CASSGSGTAGADTQYF TGCGCCAGCAGCGGATCCGGGACAGCAGGAGCAGATACGCAGTATTTT
many TRBJ2-1 TRBV6-1 TRBD2 CASSPRLAGGHNEQFF TGTGCCAGCAGTCCCAGACTAGCGGGGGGTCACAATGAGCAGTTCTTC
NA TRBJ2-7 TRBV2 NA CASSDLRGSYEQYF TGTGCCAGCAGTGATTTGCGTGGATCGTACGAGCAGTACTTC
many TRBJ2-5 TRBV5-1 TRBD2 CASSLSGGFPQTQYF TGCGCCAGCAGCTTGTCGGGGGGGTTTCCTCAGACCCAGTACTTC
many TRBJ2-1 TRBV4-2 TRBD1 CASSRQQGEAYNEQFF TGTGCCAGCAGCCGACAACAGGGGGAGGCCTACAATGAGCAGTTCTTC
many TRBJ2-7 TRBV21-1 NA CASIPTLGGYEQYF TGTGCCAGCATCCCTACTCTAGGCGGCTACGAGCAGTACTTC
many TRBJ1-1 TRBV20-1 NA CSARGTGHTEAFF TGCAGTGCTAGGGGAACAGGTCACACTGAAGCTTTCTTT
NA TRBJ2-5 TRBV7-9 NA CASSGGALRTQETQYF TGTGCCAGCAGCGGAGGGGCTCTTAGAACGCAAGAGACCCAGTACTTC
NA TRBJ2-2 TRBV4-1 NA CASSQPRSGELFF TGCGCCAGCAGCCAACCCCGCTCGGGGGAGCTGTTTTTT
NA TRBJ2-3 TRBV7-6 TRBD2 CASSPRTSATDTQYF TGTGCCAGCAGCCCGAGGACTAGCGCGACAGATACGCAGTATTTT
NA TRBJ2-2 TRBV29-1 TRBD1 CSGEDRAGGELFF TGCAGCGGGGAGGACAGGGCAGGCGGGGAGCTGTTTTTT
many TRBJ1-2 TRBV5-1 TRBD1 CASSLGQGAFGYTF TGCGCCAGCAGCTTGGGACAGGGGGCTTTTGGCTACACCTTC
many TRBJ1-3 TRBV7-9 NA CASSFGEAGNTIYF TGTGCCAGCAGCTTCGGCGAGGCTGGAAACACCATATATTTT
many TRBJ2-1 TRBV5-1 NA CASSLGQSEQFF TGCGCCAGCAGCTTGGGACAGAGTGAGCAGTTCTTC
many TRBJ1-2 TRBV20-1 NA CSGGENYGYTF TGCAGTGGCGGGGAAAACTATGGCTACACCTTC
many TRBJ1-2 TRBV4-2 TRBD1 CASEKLAGGASGYTF TGTGCCAGCGAAAAACTGGCAGGGGGCGCGTCTGGCTACACCTTC
NA TRBJ2-2 TRBV10-3 TRBD2 CAIRAGVNTGELFF TGTGCCATCAGGGCGGGGGTCAACACCGGGGAGCTGTTTTTT
many TRBJ1-6 TRBV2 TRBD1 CASSEQGENSPLHF TGTGCCAGCAGTGAACAGGGGGAAAATTCACCCCTCCACTTT
many TRBJ2-2 TRBV9 TRBD2 CASSVVSGGQTGELFF TGTGCCAGCAGCGTAGTTAGCGGGGGGCAGACCGGGGAGCTGTTTTTT
many TRBJ1-5 TRBV5-1 NA CASSLDQGNQPQHF TGCGCCAGCAGCTTGGACCAGGGCAATCAGCCCCAGCATTTT
many TRBJ2-2 TRBV20-1 NA CSARGPARGGYGGELFF TGCAGTGCTAGAGGGCCCGCACGAGGGGGGTATGGCGGGGAGCTGTTTTTT
few TRBJ2-2 TRBV5-8 NA CASSLRRQVSTGELFF TGTGCCAGCAGCTTGCGTCGGCAGGTCAGCACCGGGGAGCTGTTTTTT
many TRBJ2-6 TRBV20-1 NA CSARDPRTAGANVLTF TGCAGTGCTAGAGATCCCCGGACAGCTGGGGCCAACGTCCTGACTTTC
many TRBJ2-1 TRBV28 TRBD2 CASSLILGLAGDNEQFF TGTGCCAGCAGTTTAATATTGGGACTAGCGGGGGACAATGAGCAGTTCTTC
many TRBJ2-7 TRBV7-8 NA CASSLVGTGVEQYF TGTGCCAGCAGCTTAGTAGGGACCGGGGTCGAGCAGTACTTC
NA TRBJ1-5 TRBV7-8 TRBD1 CASSLGQGAWQPQHF TGTGCCAGCAGCTTAGGTCAGGGGGCCTGGCAGCCCCAGCATTTT
many TRBJ2-1 TRBV3-1 NA CASSQDVNEQFF TGTGCCAGCAGCCAAGATGTAAATGAGCAGTTCTTC
many TRBJ2-7 TRBV5-1 TRBD1 CASSFGTDTYEQYF TGCGCCAGCAGCTTTGGGACAGATACCTACGAGCAGTACTTC
many TRBJ2-7 TRBV12-5 NA CASGLKSEQYF TGTGCTAGTGGTTTGAAGTCAGAGCAGTACTTC
NA TRBJ2-1 TRBV7-2 TRBD1 CASSLSTGTGLGEQFF TGTGCCAGCAGCTTATCGACCGGGACAGGGCTAGGTGAGCAGTTCTTC